The source of this TCR beta chain is a study of blood T cell repertoires in COVID-19. In the study overall: COVID-19 samples collected from the United States, Italy and Spain covered acute and convalescent phases.

Germline values: CDR1 LNHDA, CDR2 SQIVND (reference sequence). Trimming cost V 6 bases and J 5 bases; bases outside gene matches: 4. The CDR3 extends over 12 amino acids. Per the original data handling: Amplification of reference gene primers provided the estimated nucleated cell counts. The repertoire was sequenced with immunoSEQ multiplex PCR; TCRdb's copy has only in-frame clones and lacks some. The V and J calls and the clone size are those of that table, but D and trimming were determined from the DNA. The data contain 250,000 to 350,000 clones, roughly nine tenths of them singletons. This clone was found once.

The specimen sequenced was peripheral blood. This TCR was sampled from a woman between 40 and 50 years old who had recovered from COVID-19. This chain uses TRBV19 with TRBJ2-7; 7 bases fit TRBD1. CDR3 protein: CASSRGSDEQYF. The CDR3 region has the DNA TGTGCCAGTAGCAGGGGGTCGGACGAGCAGTACTTC.